The following is a T cell receptor beta chain sequence with its context. This sample was included in a study of shared clonotypes between healthy human individuals. Study as a whole: The plates for each donor numbered three CD4 naive, three CD4 memory, two CD8 naive and one CD8 memory.

This CDR3 contains 19 residues. Trimming at V came to 5 bases and at J to 0 bases, leaving 13 bases not matched to a gene. Germline lookup yields CDR1 SGHVS and CDR2 FQNEAQ. The repertoire was sequenced with immunoSEQ multiplex PCR; TCRdb's copy has only in-frame clones and lacks some. In the table there are hundreds of thousands of clones, roughly 70% of which are singletons. This receptor was identified in a woman aged 25 to 39 in good health. Source material: memory CD4+ T cells sorted from blood. Stated subset: CD45RA-negative fraction. The rearrangement uses TRBV7-8 and TRBJ1-5; 10 positions match TRBD1. The DNA of the CDR3 is TGTGCCAGCAGCCCACCCGCCGGGACAGGGGACCTTAGCAATCAGCCCCAGCATTTT. It is translated as CASSPPAGTGDLSNQPQHF.